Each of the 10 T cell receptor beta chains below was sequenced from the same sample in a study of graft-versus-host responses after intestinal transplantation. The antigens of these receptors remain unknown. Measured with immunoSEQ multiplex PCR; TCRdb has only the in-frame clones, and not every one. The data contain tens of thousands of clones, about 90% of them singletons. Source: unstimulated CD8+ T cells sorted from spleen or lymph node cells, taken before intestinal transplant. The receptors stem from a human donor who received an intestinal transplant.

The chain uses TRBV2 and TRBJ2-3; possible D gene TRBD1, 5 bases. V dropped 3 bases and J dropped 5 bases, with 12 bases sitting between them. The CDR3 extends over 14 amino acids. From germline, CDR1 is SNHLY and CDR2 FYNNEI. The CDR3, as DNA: TGTGCCAGCAGTGAGGGGCCCCCAGTAGATACGCAGTATTTT. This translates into CASSEGPPVDTQYF. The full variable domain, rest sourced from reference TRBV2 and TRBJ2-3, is EPEVTQTPSHQVTQMGQEVILRCVPISNHLYFYWYRQILGQKVEFLVSFYNNEISEKSEIFDDQFSVERPDGSNFTLKIRSTKLEDSAMYFCASSEGPPVDTQYFGPGTRLTVL.

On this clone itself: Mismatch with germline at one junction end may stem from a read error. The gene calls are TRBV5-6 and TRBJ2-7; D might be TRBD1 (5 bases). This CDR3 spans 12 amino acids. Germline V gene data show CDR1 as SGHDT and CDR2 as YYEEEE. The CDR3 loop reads CASSLGTSGITF. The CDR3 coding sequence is TGTGCCAGCAGCTTGGGGACATCTGGGATAACCTTC.

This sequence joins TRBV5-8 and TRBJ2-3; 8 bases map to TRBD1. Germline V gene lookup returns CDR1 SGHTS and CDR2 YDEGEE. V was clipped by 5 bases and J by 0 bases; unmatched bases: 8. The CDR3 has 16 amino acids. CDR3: CASSEGTGVSTDTQYF. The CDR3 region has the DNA TGTGCCAGCAGTGAAGGGACAGGTGTAAGCACAGATACGCAGTATTTT.

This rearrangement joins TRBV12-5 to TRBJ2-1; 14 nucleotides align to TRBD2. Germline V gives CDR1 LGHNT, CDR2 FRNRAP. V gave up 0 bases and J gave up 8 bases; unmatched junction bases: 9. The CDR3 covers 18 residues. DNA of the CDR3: TGTGCTAGTGGTTTGGTTGCGACTAGCGGGGGGGCCTGGGATGAGCAGTTCTTC. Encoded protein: CASGLVATSGGAWDEQFF.

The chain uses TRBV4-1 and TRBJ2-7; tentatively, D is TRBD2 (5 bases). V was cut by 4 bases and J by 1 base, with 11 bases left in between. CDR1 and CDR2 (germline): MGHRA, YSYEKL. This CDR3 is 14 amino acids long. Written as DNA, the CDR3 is TGCGCCAGCAGCCGAGGGAGCGGATCCTACGAGCAGTACTTC. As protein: CASSRGSGSYEQYF.

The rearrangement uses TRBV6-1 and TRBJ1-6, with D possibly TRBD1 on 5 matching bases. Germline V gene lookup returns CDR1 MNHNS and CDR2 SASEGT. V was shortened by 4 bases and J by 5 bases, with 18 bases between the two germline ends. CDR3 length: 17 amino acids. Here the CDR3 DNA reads TGTGCCAGCAGTGCCTTACAGGAGATGGGGAATAATTCACCCCTCCACTTT. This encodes CASSALQEMGNNSPLHF.

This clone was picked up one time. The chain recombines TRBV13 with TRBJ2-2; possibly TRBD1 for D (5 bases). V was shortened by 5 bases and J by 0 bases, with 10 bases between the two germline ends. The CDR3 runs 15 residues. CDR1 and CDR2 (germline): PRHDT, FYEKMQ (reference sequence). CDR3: CASSRWGPNTGELFF. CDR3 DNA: TGTGCCAGCAGCCGGTGGGGCCCGAACACCGGGGAGCTGTTTTTT.

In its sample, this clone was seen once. The CDR3, as DNA: TGTGCCAGCAGTGAATCCAGGGGGGAGAACACTGAAGCTTTCTTT. This encodes CASSESRGENTEAFF. This sequence joins TRBV2 and TRBJ1-1; 7 bases map to TRBD1. Germline trimming cut 2 bases from V and 1 base from J; bases unmatched to any gene: 4. The CDR3 length is 15 residues. Germline lookup yields CDR1 SNHLY and CDR2 FYNNEI.

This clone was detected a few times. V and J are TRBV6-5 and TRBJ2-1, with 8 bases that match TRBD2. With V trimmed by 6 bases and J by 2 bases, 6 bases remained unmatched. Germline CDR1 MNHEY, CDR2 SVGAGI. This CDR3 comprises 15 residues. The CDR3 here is CASSQLAETYNEQFF. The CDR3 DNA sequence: TGTGCCAGCAGCCAACTAGCGGAGACCTACAATGAGCAGTTCTTC.

The DNA of the CDR3 is TGTGCCAGCAGTTCCACGGACAGTTATGGCGATGAGCAGTTCTTC. Translating it yields CASSSTDSYGDEQFF. This chain uses TRBV7-6 with TRBJ2-1, with D perhaps matching TRBD1 (6 bases). V lost 6 bases, J lost 8 bases, and 20 bases lay in between. The CDR3 totals 15 residues. Germline values: CDR1 SGHVS, CDR2 FNYEAQ.